A single sample gave rise to the 30 T cell receptor beta chains below, sequenced in a study of cytomegalovirus exposure and HLA in healthy donors. Both 60 Vbeta primers and 13 Jbeta primers went into the PCR. Measured with immunoSEQ multiplex PCR; TCRdb has only the in-frame clones, and not every one. The sample has about 120,000 clones; more than 65% are singletons. Material: PBMCs. The receptors come from a man aged 18 to 30 in good health and CMV-seropositive.

This clone was seen a handful of times. The chain has TRBV5-4 and TRBJ1-2; D might be TRBD1 (6 bases). V was cut by 4 bases and J by 7 bases, with 14 bases left in between. Looked up from germline, CDR1 is SGHNT and CDR2 is YYREEE (reference sequence). This CDR3 has 13 residues. CDR3 sequence: CASSVRGPFGYTF. CDR3 coding DNA: TGTGCCAGCAGCGTCAGGGGTCCTTTTGGCTACACCTTC.

This clone has a handful of counts. The chain employs TRBV27 and TRBJ2-7, with unresolved D. Germline values: CDR1 MNHEY, CDR2 SMNVEV (reference sequence). CDR3 length equals 11 residues. V dropped 4 bases and J dropped 3 bases, with 4 bases sitting between them. In DNA form, the CDR3 reads TGTGCCAGCAGTTCAAACTACGAGCAGTACTTC. Its protein is CASSSNYEQYF.

In regard to this clone: The same CDR3 is also encoded by other DNA sequences in this sample. J is TRBJ2-5 and V is TRBV5-1, with D maybe TRBD1 (6 bases). Trimming removed 0 bases from V and 3 bases from J, with 6 bases in between. CDR1 SGHRS and CDR2 YFSETQ come from the germline V gene. The CDR3 covers 13 residues. The CDR3 protein is CASSLGQEETQYF. CDR3 coding DNA: TGCGCCAGCAGCTTGGGACAGGAAGAGACCCAGTACTTC. Full variable domain (remainder filled in from reference TRBV5-1 and TRBJ2-5): KAGVTQTPRYLIKTRGQQVTLSCSPISGHRSVSWYQQTPGQGLQFLFEYFSETQRNKGNFPGRFSGRQFSNSRSEMNVSTLELGDSALYLCASSLGQEETQYFGPGTRLLVL.

The rearrangement uses TRBV18 and TRBJ1-2; D might be TRBD1 (5 bases). CDR1 is KGHSH, CDR2 LQKENI, per germline. Trimming took off 2 bases at V and 6 bases at J, with 7 bases between the two ends. This CDR3 region has 12 residues. CDR3 sequence reads: CASSPGGNGYTF. For the CDR3, the DNA is TGTGCCAGCTCACCAGGGGGGAATGGCTACACCTTC.

The CDR3 loop reads CASSQDRSMNTEAFF. The CDR3 nucleotides read TGTGCCAGCTCACAGGACAGAAGCATGAACACTGAAGCTTTCTTT. V and J are TRBV18 and TRBJ1-1, with D perhaps matching TRBD1 (6 bases). Germline-derived CDR1 and CDR2 are KGHSH and LQKENI. The CDR3 is 15 amino acids. V was shortened by 4 bases and J by 0 bases, with 12 bases between the two germline ends.

The rearrangement links TRBV6-5 to TRBJ1-2; D is possibly TRBD1 (6 bases). Trimming removed 5 bases at V and 4 bases at J, with 11 bases between. The CDR3 loop spans 13 amino acids. Germline V gene sequence: CDR1 MNHEY, CDR2 SVGAGI. The CDR3 DNA follows: TGTGCCAGCAGTCCGGACAGTCCCTATGGCTACACCTTC. It translates to CASSPDSPYGYTF.

This chain joins TRBV2 and TRBJ1-2; D remains unclear. Trimming took 8 bases from V and 8 from J, leaving 18 bases between them. Germline CDR1 reads SNHLY; CDR2 reads FYNNEI. This CDR3 has 13 residues. This chain's CDR3 is CASARGEKGGYTF. CDR3 DNA sequence: TGTGCCAGCGCTCGGGGAGAGAAAGGAGGCTACACCTTC.

Note on this clone: An end of the junction does not agree with germline; a read error may underlie this. The V gene is TRBV5-8, the J gene TRBJ1-2; D is perhaps TRBD1 (6 bases). The CDR3 sequence is 13 residues long. In germline, CDR1 is SGHTS, CDR2 YDEGEE. In DNA form, the CDR3 reads TGTGCCAGCAGCCCCGGGGACATCTATCGCTACACCTTC. This sequence encodes CASSPGDIYRYTF.

V and J are TRBV6-5 and TRBJ1-1; D is uncertain. V lost 6 bases and J lost 0, with 8 bases in between. The CDR3 is made up of 13 amino acids. Looked up from germline, CDR1 is MNHEY and CDR2 is SVGAGI. The CDR3 nucleotides are TGTGCCAGCAGGGCAAGAATGAACACTGAAGCTTTCTTT. Residues: CASRARMNTEAFF.

Notes on this clone: A read error may produce the germline difference seen at one junction end. The CDR3 spells CACSLAQGPFTGELFF. The DNA for the CDR3 is TGTGCCTGCAGTTTGGCACAGGGGCCGTTCACCGGGGAGCTGTTTTTT. The chain joins TRBV28 to TRBJ2-2, with 7 bases identical to TRBD1. The CDR3 is 16 amino acids. From germline, CDR1 is MDHEN and CDR2 SYDVKM.

The V gene is TRBV29-1, the J gene TRBJ1-1, with TRBD1 as a possible D gene (6 bases). Germline CDR1 and CDR2: SQVTM and ANQGSEA. The CDR3 runs 13 residues. The V end lost 7 bases, the J end lost 5 bases, and 17 bases lay between the germline ends. CDR3 bases: TGCAGCGCTCACAATGGGGGGGCGACTGAAGCTTTCTTT. Residues: CSAHNGGATEAFF.

This clone has just one count. This sequence joins TRBV7-8 and TRBJ2-7; perhaps TRBD1 as D (6 bases). Trimming left V 6 bases short and J 3 bases short, with 15 bases between. The germline gives CDR1 SGHVS, CDR2 FQNEAQ. This CDR3 region has 14 residues. As DNA, the CDR3 is TGTGCCAGCAGTCCAGGACAGAACCACTACGAGCAGTACTTC. Protein: CASSPGQNHYEQYF.

V usage is TRBV30 and J usage is TRBJ1-2; perhaps TRBD1 as D (6 bases). Trimming removed 6 bases at V and 4 bases at J, with 15 bases between. Germline CDR1 and CDR2: GTSNPN and SVGIG (reference sequence). The CDR3 loop spans 13 amino acids. The CDR3 sequence is CACLGDTSYGYTF. CDR3 nucleotide sequence: TGTGCCTGCCTAGGGGACACAAGCTATGGCTACACCTTC.

The J gene is TRBJ2-1, the V gene TRBV9; 10 bases agree with TRBD2. Germline V gene data show CDR1 as SGDLS and CDR2 as YYNGEE. The CDR3 extends over 19 amino acids. The ends lost 4 bases at V and 1 base at J; junction bases unmatched: 14. The CDR3 spells CASSPQTSGFLNSYNEQFF. CDR3 coding DNA: TGTGCCAGCAGCCCCCAGACTAGCGGGTTTTTAAATTCCTACAATGAGCAGTTCTTC.

The V and J genes are TRBV19 and TRBJ2-1; 9 nucleotides align to TRBD2. The CDR3 spans 13 residues. Germline values: CDR1 LNHDA, CDR2 SQIVND (reference sequence). V was clipped by 5 bases and J by 14 bases; unmatched bases: 10. DNA for the CDR3: TGTGCCAGTAGTCCATGGAATAGCGGGGGAGAGTTCTTC. Translating it yields CASSPWNSGGEFF.

The V and J genes are TRBV15 and TRBJ1-5; TRBD1 agrees at 8 bases. This CDR3 has 15 residues. Germline CDR1 is LNHNV and CDR2 is YYDKDF (reference sequence). Trimming at V came to 2 bases and at J to 4 bases, leaving 4 bases not matched to a gene. CDR3 sequence (DNA): TGTGCCACCAGCAGAAACACAGGGGGGAATCAGCCCCAGCATTTT. This translates into CATSRNTGGNQPQHF.

The V gene is TRBV6-7, the J gene TRBJ2-7; a possible D gene is TRBD2 (6 bases). TRBV6-7 is marked as an open reading frame, function uncertain. Trimming shortened V by 10 bases and J by 3 bases, and 16 bases separated the two germline ends. The CDR3 totals 13 residues. CDR3 protein: CATSVGRGYEQYF. CDR3 DNA: TGTGCCACCTCTGTGGGGCGGGGCTACGAGCAGTACTTC.

The chain uses TRBV2 and TRBJ2-7, with D possibly matching TRBD2 (5 bases). This CDR3 spans 14 amino acids. Per the germline V gene, CDR1 is SNHLY and CDR2 is FYNNEI. Trimming removed 8 bases at V and 2 bases at J, with 16 bases between. This chain's CDR3 is CASAWGEGAYEQYF. CDR3 sequence (DNA): TGTGCCAGCGCTTGGGGAGAAGGAGCCTACGAGCAGTACTTC. Full variable domain (outside the CDR3, taken from reference TRBV2 and TRBJ2-7): EPEVTQTPSHQVTQMGQEVILRCVPISNHLYFYWYRQILGQKVEFLVSFYNNEISEKSEIFDDQFSVERPDGSNFTLKIRSTKLEDSAMYFCASAWGEGAYEQYFGPGTRLTVT.

This chain connects TRBV9 to TRBJ1-4, with a weak D call TRBD1 (6 bases). In germline, CDR1 is SGDLS, CDR2 YYNGEE. The CDR3 is 15 amino acids. The germline V and J ends were trimmed by 3 bases and 2 bases, with 11 bases remaining between them. The CDR3, as DNA: TGTGCCAGCAGCGCTTCACAGGGCACTAATGAAAAACTGTTTTTT. It codes for CASSASQGTNEKLFF.

V is TRBV11-2 and J is TRBJ1-5; no firm D call. Germline CDR1 and CDR2: SGHAT and FQNNGV. V was trimmed by 3 bases and J by 2 bases, leaving 5 bases between them. The CDR3 covers 13 residues. The CDR3 loop is CASSFSGNQPQHF. DNA for the CDR3: TGTGCCAGCAGCTTTAGCGGCAATCAGCCCCAGCATTTT. Full variable domain (missing parts from reference TRBV11-2 and TRBJ1-5): EAGVAQSPRYKIIEKRQSVAFWCNPISGHATLYWYQQILGQGPKLLIQFQNNGVVDDSQLPKDRFSAERLKGVDSTLKIQPAKLEDSAVYLCASSFSGNQPQHFGDGTRLSIL.

V and J are TRBV5-1 and TRBJ2-7, with 9 bases that match TRBD1. CDR3 length: 14 amino acids. With V trimmed by 7 bases and J by 3 bases, 8 bases remained unmatched. CDR1 and CDR2 from the germline V gene are SGHRS and YFSETQ. CDR3 nucleotides: TGCGCCAGCTCCCCCGGGGGACAGGGCTACGAGCAGTACTTC. It specifies CASSPGGQGYEQYF.

This clone appeared a few times. The gene calls are TRBV9 and TRBJ2-1; 14 nucleotides line up with TRBD2. The ends lost 4 bases at V and 9 bases at J; junction bases unmatched: 12. This CDR3 comprises 17 residues. Germline CDR1 and CDR2: SGDLS and YYNGEE. CDR3 sequence: CASSPSSGTSGRIEQFF. DNA of the CDR3: TGTGCCAGCAGCCCCTCTTCCGGGACTAGCGGGAGAATTGAGCAGTTCTTC.

The chain uses TRBV18 and TRBJ1-4; possibly TRBD1 for D (6 bases). Germline loops: CDR1 KGHSH, CDR2 LQKENI. Trimming left V 3 bases short and J 7 bases short, with 15 bases between. This CDR3 is built from 15 residues. CDR3 bases: TGTGCCAGCTCACCGGTCGGACAGTTGGGTGAAAAACTGTTTTTT. This sequence encodes CASSPVGQLGEKLFF.

The gene calls are TRBV14 and TRBJ1-4; D might be TRBD1 (6 bases). This CDR3 has 15 residues. Per the germline V gene, CDR1 is SGHDN and CDR2 is FVKESK. The V end lost 3 bases, the J end lost 0 bases, and 8 bases lay between the germline ends. The DNA of the CDR3 is TGTGCCAGCAGCCAGACAGGAGCAACTAATGAAAAACTGTTTTTT. Translated: CASSQTGATNEKLFF.

The chain carries TRBV27 and TRBJ1-2, with 10 bases matching TRBD1. This CDR3 contains 13 residues. CDR1 and CDR2 from the germline V gene are MNHEY and SMNVEV (reference sequence). V trimming: 4 bases; J trimming: 12 bases; junction bases outside the gene matches: 8. In DNA, the CDR3 is TGTGCCAGCAGTTATTCGACAGGGGGCCGGCACACCTTC. This codes for CASSYSTGGRHTF.

The chain recombines TRBV29-1 with TRBJ2-1; possible D gene TRBD1, 5 bases. The length of the CDR3 is 15 residues. V dropped 6 bases and J dropped 3 bases, with 18 bases sitting between them. Germline assignment: CDR1 SQVTM and CDR2 ANQGSEA. The CDR3 DNA reads as TGCAGCGTGAGGACATCTTCCATCGTCTACAATGAGCAGTTCTTC. This sequence encodes CSVRTSSIVYNEQFF.

The chain carries TRBV7-9 and TRBJ2-1; D is perhaps TRBD2 (5 bases). Trimming left V 2 bases short and J 3 bases short, with 11 bases between. The CDR3 length is 15 residues. CDR1 and CDR2 (germline): SEHNR, FQNEAQ (reference sequence). The CDR3, as DNA: TGTGCCAGCAGCTTACGGGCGGGCAACTACAATGAGCAGTTCTTC. This gives the protein CASSLRAGNYNEQFF.

This clone occurred once. Within the sample, other DNA sequences also encode this same CDR3. V gene TRBV27 combines with J gene TRBJ1-1, with a tentative D call TRBD1 (5 bases). Per germline, CDR1 MNHEY and CDR2 SMNVEV (reference sequence). The V end lost 3 bases, the J end lost 6 bases, and 8 bases lay between the germline ends. The CDR3 length is 12 residues. The CDR3, as DNA: TGTGCCAGCAGTTTTGGGGGGTCTGAAGCTTTCTTT. This encodes CASSFGGSEAFF.

The chain employs TRBV5-6 and TRBJ1-1; D perhaps matches TRBD1 (5 bases). Germline V lookup: CDR1 SGHDT, CDR2 YYEEEE. The CDR3 has 13 residues. The ends were cut back, 2 bases at V and 4 bases at J, with 9 bases in the middle. The chain's CDR3 is CASSFGALTEAFF. The CDR3 nucleotides read TGTGCCAGCAGCTTTGGGGCGCTCACTGAAGCTTTCTTT.

The chain carries TRBV7-9 and TRBJ2-1, with TRBD1 matching 10 bases. There are 15 residues in the CDR3. Germline-derived CDR1 and CDR2 are SEHNR and FQNEAQ (reference sequence). With 5 bases clipped from V and 8 bases from J, the junction kept 9 bases outside the gene matches. The CDR3 sequence: CASSGPGTGDDEQFF. The DNA for the CDR3 is TGTGCCAGCAGCGGACCCGGGACAGGGGATGATGAGCAGTTCTTC.